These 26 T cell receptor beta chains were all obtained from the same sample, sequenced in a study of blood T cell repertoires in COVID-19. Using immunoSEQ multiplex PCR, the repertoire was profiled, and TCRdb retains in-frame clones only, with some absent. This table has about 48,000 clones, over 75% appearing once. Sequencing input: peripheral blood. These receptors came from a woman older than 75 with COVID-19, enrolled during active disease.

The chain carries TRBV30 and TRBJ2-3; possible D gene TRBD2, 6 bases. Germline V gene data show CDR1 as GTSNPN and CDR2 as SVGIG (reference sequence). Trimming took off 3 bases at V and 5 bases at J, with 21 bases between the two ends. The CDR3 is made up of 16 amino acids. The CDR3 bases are TGTGCCTGGAGCCGAAGACTTGGGACTTTAGGAGATACGCAGTATTTT. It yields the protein CAWSRRLGTLGDTQYF.

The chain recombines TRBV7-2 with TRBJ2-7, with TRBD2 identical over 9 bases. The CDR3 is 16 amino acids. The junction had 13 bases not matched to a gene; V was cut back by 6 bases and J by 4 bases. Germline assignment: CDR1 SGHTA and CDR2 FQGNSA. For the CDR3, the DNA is TGTGCCAGCAGTCCTCAACCGGGACTAGCAGGATACGAGCAGTACTTC. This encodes CASSPQPGLAGYEQYF.

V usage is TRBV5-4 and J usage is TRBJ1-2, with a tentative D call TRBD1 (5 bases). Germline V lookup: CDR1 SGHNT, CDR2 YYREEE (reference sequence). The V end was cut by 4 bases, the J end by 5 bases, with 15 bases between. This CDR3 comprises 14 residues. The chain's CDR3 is CASSPGGSFYGYTF. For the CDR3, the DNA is TGTGCCAGCAGCCCGGGGGGAAGTTTTTATGGCTACACCTTC.

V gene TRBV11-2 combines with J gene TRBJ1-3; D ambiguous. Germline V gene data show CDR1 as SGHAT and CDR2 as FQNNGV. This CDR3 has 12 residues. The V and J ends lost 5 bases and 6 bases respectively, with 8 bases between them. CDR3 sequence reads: CASSQAVNTIYF. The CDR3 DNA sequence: TGTGCCAGCAGCCAAGCGGTAAACACCATATATTTT.

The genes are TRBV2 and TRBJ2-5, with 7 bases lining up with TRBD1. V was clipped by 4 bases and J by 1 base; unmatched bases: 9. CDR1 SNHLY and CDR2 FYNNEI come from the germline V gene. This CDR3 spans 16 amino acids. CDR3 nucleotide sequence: TGTGCCAGCAGTGGAGCTGGACAGGCGACCCAAGAGACCCAGTACTTC. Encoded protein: CASSGAGQATQETQYF. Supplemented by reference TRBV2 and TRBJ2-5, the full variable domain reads EPEVTQTPSHQVTQMGQEVILRCVPISNHLYFYWYRQILGQKVEFLVSFYNNEISEKSEIFDDQFSVERPDGSNFTLKIRSTKLEDSAMYFCASSGAGQATQETQYFGPGTRLLVL.

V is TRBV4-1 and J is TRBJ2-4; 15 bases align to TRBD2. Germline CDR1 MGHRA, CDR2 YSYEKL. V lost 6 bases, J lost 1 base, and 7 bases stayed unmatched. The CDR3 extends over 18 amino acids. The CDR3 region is CASRTGLAGGAAKNIQYF. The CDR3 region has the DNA TGCGCCAGCAGGACGGGACTAGCGGGGGGTGCGGCCAAAAACATTCAGTACTTC.

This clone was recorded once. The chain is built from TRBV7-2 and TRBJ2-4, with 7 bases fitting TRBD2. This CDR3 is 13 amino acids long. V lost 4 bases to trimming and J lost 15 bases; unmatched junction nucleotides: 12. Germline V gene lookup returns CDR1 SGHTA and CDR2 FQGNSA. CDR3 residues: CASSSRTSGNVYF. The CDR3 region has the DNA TGTGCCAGCAGCTCACGGACTAGTGGTAATGTGTACTTC.

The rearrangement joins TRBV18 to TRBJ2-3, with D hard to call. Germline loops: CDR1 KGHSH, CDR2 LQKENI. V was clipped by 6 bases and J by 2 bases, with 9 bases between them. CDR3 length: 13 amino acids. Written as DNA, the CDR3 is TGTGCCAGCTCCCCTTCTTTCACAGATACGCAGTATTTT. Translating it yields CASSPSFTDTQYF.

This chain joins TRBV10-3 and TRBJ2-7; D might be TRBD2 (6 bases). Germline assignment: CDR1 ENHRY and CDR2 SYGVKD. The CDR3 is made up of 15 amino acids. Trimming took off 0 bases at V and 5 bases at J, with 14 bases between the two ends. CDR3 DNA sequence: TGTGCCATCAGTGAGTCCCCCCCGGCGGGGAACGAGCAGTACTTC. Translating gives CAISESPPAGNEQYF.

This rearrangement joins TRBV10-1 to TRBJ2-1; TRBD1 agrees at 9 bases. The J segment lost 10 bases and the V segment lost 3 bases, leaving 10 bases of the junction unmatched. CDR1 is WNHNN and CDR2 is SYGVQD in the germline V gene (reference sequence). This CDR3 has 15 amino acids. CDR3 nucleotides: TGCGCCAGCAGTGATTCGGGACAGGGATGGTTAGAGCAGTTCTTC. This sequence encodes CASSDSGQGWLEQFF.

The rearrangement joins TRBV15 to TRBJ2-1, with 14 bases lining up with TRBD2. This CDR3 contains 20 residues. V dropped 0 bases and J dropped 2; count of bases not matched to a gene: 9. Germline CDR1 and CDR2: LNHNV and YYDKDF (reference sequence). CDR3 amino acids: CATSRDRGTSGRGTYNEQFF. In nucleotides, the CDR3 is TGTGCCACCAGCAGAGATCGGGGGACTAGCGGGAGAGGGACCTACAATGAGCAGTTCTTC.

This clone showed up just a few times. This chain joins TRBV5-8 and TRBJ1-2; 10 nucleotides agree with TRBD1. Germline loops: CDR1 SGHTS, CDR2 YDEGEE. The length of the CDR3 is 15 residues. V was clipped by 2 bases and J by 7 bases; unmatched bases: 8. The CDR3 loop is CASSFDRGLGGGYTF. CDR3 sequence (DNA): TGTGCCAGCAGCTTCGACAGGGGGCTCGGGGGTGGCTACACCTTC.

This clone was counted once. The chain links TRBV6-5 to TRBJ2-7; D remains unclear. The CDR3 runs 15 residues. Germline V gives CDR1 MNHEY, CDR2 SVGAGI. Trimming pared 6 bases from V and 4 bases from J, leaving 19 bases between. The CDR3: CASRLRFSTNYEQYF. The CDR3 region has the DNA TGTGCCAGCAGACTTCGTTTTAGTACCAATTACGAGCAGTACTTC.

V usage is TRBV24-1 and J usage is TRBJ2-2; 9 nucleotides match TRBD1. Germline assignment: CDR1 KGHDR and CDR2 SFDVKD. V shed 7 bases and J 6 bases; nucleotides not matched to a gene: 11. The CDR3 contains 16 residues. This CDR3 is CATRGGDREGPGELFF. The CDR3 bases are TGTGCCACCAGGGGAGGGGACAGGGAGGGCCCCGGGGAGCTGTTTTTT.

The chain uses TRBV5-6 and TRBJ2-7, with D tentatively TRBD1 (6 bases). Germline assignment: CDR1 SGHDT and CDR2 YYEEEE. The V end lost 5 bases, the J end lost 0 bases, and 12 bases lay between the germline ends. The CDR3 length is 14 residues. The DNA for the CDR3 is TGTGCCAGCAGTCGTGACAGGAGCTCCTACGAGCAGTACTTC. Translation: CASSRDRSSYEQYF. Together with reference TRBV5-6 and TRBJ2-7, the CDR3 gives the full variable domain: DAGVTQSPTHLIKTRGQQVTLRCSPKSGHDTVSWYQQALGQGPQFIFQYYEEEERQRGNFPDRFSGHQFPNYSSELNVNALLLGDSALYLCASSRDRSSYEQYFGPGTRLTVT.

The CDR3 DNA reads TGTGCCAGCAGAAAGGACAGGGCCTATGGCTACACCTTC. This gives the protein CASRKDRAYGYTF. The chain couples TRBV12-3 or TRBV12-4 to TRBJ1-2; 8 nucleotides agree with TRBD1. This CDR3 is built from 13 residues. V was clipped by 6 bases and J by 4 bases; unmatched bases: 4.

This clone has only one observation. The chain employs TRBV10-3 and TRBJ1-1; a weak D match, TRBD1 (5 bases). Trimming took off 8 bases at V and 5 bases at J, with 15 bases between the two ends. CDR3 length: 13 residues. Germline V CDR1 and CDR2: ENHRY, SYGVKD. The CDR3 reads CAIGGVGRTEAFF. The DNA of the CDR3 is TGTGCCATCGGGGGGGTTGGTAGAACTGAAGCTTTCTTT.

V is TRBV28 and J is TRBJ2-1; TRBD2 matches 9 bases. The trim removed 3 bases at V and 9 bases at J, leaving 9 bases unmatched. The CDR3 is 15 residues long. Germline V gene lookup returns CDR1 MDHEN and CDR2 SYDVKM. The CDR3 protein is CASSLLAGRSSEQFF. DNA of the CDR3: TGTGCCAGCAGTTTGCTAGCGGGGCGTTCCAGTGAGCAGTTCTTC. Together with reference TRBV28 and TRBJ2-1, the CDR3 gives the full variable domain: DVKVTQSSRYLVKRTGEKVFLECVQDMDHENMFWYRQDPGLGLRLIYFSYDVKMKEKGDIPEGYSVSREKKERFSLILESASTNQTSMYLCASSLLAGRSSEQFFGPGTRLTVL.

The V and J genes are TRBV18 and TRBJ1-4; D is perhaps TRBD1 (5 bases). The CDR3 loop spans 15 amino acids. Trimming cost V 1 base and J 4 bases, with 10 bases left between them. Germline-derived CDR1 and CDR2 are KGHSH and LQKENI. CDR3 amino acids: CASSPQLGVNEKLFF. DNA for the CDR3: TGTGCCAGCTCACCACAGCTAGGGGTTAATGAAAAACTGTTTTTT.

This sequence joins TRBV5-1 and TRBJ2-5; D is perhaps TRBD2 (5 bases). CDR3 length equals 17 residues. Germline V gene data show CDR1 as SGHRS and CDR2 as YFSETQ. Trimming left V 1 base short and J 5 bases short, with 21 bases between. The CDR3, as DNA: TGCGCCAGCAGCTTGCAATTGGTAGGGTGGGAGTCGGAGACCCAGTACTTC. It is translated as CASSLQLVGWESETQYF.

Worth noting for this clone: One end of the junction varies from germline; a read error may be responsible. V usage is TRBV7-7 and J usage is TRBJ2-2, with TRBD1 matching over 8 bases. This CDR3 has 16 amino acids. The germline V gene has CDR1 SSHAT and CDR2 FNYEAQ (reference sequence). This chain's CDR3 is CASSLATGANTGELFF. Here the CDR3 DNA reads TGTGCTAGCAGCTTAGCGACAGGGGCGAACACCGGGGAGCTGTTTTTT. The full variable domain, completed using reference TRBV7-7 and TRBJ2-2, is GAGVSQSPRYKVTKRGQDVTLRCDPISSHATLYWYQQALGQGPEFLTYFNYEAQPDKSGLPSDRFSAERPEGSISTLTIQRTEQRDSAMYRCASSLATGANTGELFFGEGSRLTVL.

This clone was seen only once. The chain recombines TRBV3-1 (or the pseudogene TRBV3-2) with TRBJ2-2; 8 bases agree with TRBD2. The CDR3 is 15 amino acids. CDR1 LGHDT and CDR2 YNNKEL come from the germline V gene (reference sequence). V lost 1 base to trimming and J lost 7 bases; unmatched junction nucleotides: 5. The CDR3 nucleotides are TGTGCCAGCAGCCAAGGACTAGCGATCGGCGGGGAGCTGTTTTTT. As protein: CASSQGLAIGGELFF.

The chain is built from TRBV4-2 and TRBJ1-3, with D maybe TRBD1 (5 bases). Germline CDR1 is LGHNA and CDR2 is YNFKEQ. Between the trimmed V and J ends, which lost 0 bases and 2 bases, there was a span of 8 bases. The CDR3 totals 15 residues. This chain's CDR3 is CASSQDKGTGNTIYF. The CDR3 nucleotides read TGTGCCAGCAGCCAAGATAAGGGGACTGGAAACACCATATATTTT.

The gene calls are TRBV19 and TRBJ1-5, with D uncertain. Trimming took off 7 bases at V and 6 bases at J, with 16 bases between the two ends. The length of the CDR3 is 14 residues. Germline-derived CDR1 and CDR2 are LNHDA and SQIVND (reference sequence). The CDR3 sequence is CASTQGSQVQPQHF. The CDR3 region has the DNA TGTGCCAGTACCCAAGGATCCCAGGTTCAGCCCCAGCATTTT.

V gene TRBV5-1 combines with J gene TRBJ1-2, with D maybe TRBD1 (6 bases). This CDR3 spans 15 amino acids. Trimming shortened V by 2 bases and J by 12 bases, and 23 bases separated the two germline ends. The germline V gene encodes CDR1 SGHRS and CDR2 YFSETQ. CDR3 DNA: TGCGCCAGCAGCTTAGGGAGTCCGGACAGTTGGCTAGACACCTTC. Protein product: CASSLGSPDSWLDTF.

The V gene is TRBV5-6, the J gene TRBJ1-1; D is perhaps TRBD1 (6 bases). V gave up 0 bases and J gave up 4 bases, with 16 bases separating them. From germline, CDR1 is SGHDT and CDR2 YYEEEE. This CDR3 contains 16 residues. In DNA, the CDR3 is TGTGCCAGCAGCTTGGAGTCAGGGGTTATGGGCACTGAAGCTTTCTTT. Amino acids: CASSLESGVMGTEAFF.